The 23 T cell receptor beta chains presented below share a single source sample, sequenced in a study of blood T cell repertoires in COVID-19. The data were produced by immunoSEQ multiplex PCR, yet TCRdb's version contains in-frame clones alone and is incomplete. Among 220,000 or so clones, about 88% were seen once, and the ten largest hold about 9.4%. Input material: peripheral blood. The receptors shown here come from a woman aged 50 to 65 with COVID-19, enrolled during active disease.

This rearrangement joins TRBV4-1 to TRBJ1-6; 10 bases agree with TRBD1. J lost 7 bases, V lost 3 bases, and 12 bases had no gene match. Germline CDR1 and CDR2: MGHRA and YSYEKL. There are 18 residues in the CDR3. This CDR3 reads CASSHRVRDRGLNSPLHF. CDR3 DNA: TGCGCCAGCAGCCATAGAGTCCGGGACAGGGGTCTCAATTCACCCCTCCACTTT.

V gene TRBV19 combines with J gene TRBJ1-6; the match to TRBD1 covers 7 bases. The CDR3 is 14 amino acids. Germline V gene lookup returns CDR1 LNHDA and CDR2 SQIVND (reference sequence). V gave up 7 bases and J gave up 7 bases; unmatched junction bases: 7. CDR3 sequence: CASNDRVKNSPLHF. The CDR3 DNA is TGTGCCAGTAACGACAGGGTGAAAAATTCACCCCTCCACTTT.

This clone was counted a few times. CDR3 sequence: CATRPGGRDTQYF. The DNA for the CDR3 is TGTGCCACGCGTCCGGGGGGCCGGGATACGCAGTATTTT. The chain uses TRBV28 and TRBJ2-3; D is possibly TRBD2 (7 bases). Per the germline V gene, CDR1 is MDHEN and CDR2 is SYDVKM. Trimming shortened V by 10 bases and J by 6 bases, and 17 bases separated the two germline ends. The length of the CDR3 is 13 residues.

The chain has TRBV4-3 and TRBJ1-1; 7 nucleotides line up with TRBD1. Germline V gene lookup returns CDR1 LGHNA and CDR2 YSLEER. Trimming took 2 bases from V and 6 from J; bases not matched to a gene: 6. The CDR3 runs 14 residues. The CDR3 is CASSQRTGDPEAFF. In DNA form, the CDR3 reads TGCGCCAGCAGCCAACGTACAGGGGACCCTGAAGCTTTCTTT.

The chain uses TRBV6-6 and TRBJ2-7; 14 nucleotides line up with TRBD2. This CDR3 has 15 amino acids. The germline gives CDR1 MNHNY, CDR2 SVGAGI (reference sequence). Trimming took 6 bases from V and 5 from J; bases not matched to a gene: 6. Here the CDR3 reads CASRPGTSGGHEQYF. The CDR3 region has the DNA TGTGCCAGCAGACCCGGGACTAGCGGGGGACACGAGCAGTACTTC.

The V gene is TRBV11-2, the J gene TRBJ2-7, with 9 bases identical to TRBD2. Germline CDR1 SGHAT, CDR2 FQNNGV. This CDR3 region has 15 residues. After removal of 5 bases from V and 5 bases from J, the junction contained 10 bases not matched to a gene. This CDR3 is CASSPPGLAFHEQYF. The CDR3, as DNA: TGTGCCAGCAGCCCACCCGGACTAGCGTTCCACGAGCAGTACTTC.

The gene calls are TRBV19 and TRBJ1-5; TRBD1 is a possible D gene (5 bases). With 7 bases removed from V and 1 base from J, the gap between germline ends came to 11 bases. CDR3 size: 14 residues. Germline V gene data show CDR1 as LNHDA and CDR2 as SQIVND (reference sequence). The chain's CDR3 is CASNQGRSNQPQHF. CDR3 nucleotides: TGTGCCAGTAATCAGGGAAGGAGCAATCAGCCCCAGCATTTT.

This rearrangement joins TRBV3-1 (or the pseudogene TRBV3-2) to TRBJ1-1, with D tentatively TRBD1 (6 bases). Germline values: CDR1 LGHDT, CDR2 YNNKEL (reference sequence). CDR3 length: 13 amino acids. Trimming shortened V by 6 bases and J by 1 base, and 9 bases separated the two germline ends. The CDR3 protein is CASSRQENTEAFF. DNA for the CDR3: TGTGCCAGCAGTCGACAGGAGAACACTGAAGCTTTCTTT.

This chain connects TRBV5-4 to TRBJ2-4; 9 bases are a match to TRBD2. This CDR3 is 14 amino acids long. V dropped 6 bases and J dropped 7; count of bases not matched to a gene: 8. Germline values: CDR1 SGHNT, CDR2 YYREEE (reference sequence). The CDR3 coding sequence is TGTGCCAGCACCTTCGGAGCGGGGGGCAACATTCAGTACTTC. Translated: CASTFGAGGNIQYF.

Only a few counts were recorded for this clone. The genes are TRBV12-5 and TRBJ1-4; D is ambiguous. Germline V lookup: CDR1 LGHNT, CDR2 FRNRAP. This CDR3 comprises 13 residues. V was trimmed by 9 bases and J by 4 bases, leaving 12 bases between them. The CDR3 DNA follows: TGTGCTAGCAGGAACAGCCTTAATGAAAAACTGTTTTTT. This gives the protein CASRNSLNEKLFF.

V is TRBV5-8 and J is TRBJ1-1; D is perhaps TRBD1 (5 bases). The CDR3 length is 14 residues. Between the trimmed V and J ends, which lost 5 bases and 4 bases, there was a span of 15 bases. Germline V CDR1 and CDR2: SGHTS, YDEGEE. The CDR3 is CASRRGGRGTEAFF. Written as DNA, the CDR3 is TGTGCCAGCAGGAGGGGAGGACGCGGCACTGAAGCTTTCTTT.

V usage is TRBV3-1 (or the pseudogene TRBV3-2) and J usage is TRBJ2-3; no clear D. CDR1 and CDR2 (germline): LGHDT, YNNKEL (reference sequence). V was shortened by 0 bases and J by 4 bases, with 14 bases between the two germline ends. The CDR3 is made up of 16 amino acids. The CDR3 region is CASSQEATSAADTQYF. The CDR3 DNA reads TGTGCCAGCAGCCAAGAAGCGACCTCCGCAGCAGATACGCAGTATTTT.

The chain uses TRBV21-1 and TRBJ2-7; the table calls TRBD1, which could not be checked here. TRBV21-1 is described as a pseudogene. The CDR3 runs to 13 residues. The CDR3 protein is CASSKDRAYEQYV. The CDR3, as DNA: TGTGCCAGCAGTAAGGACAGAGCCTACGAGCAGTACGTC.

The CDR3 sequence is CASSPGGSTNEKLFF. Here the CDR3 DNA reads TGTGCCAGCTCACCCGGGGGATCGACTAATGAAAAACTGTTTTTT. The rearrangement uses TRBV18 and TRBJ1-4; D possibly corresponds to TRBD1 (5 bases). Germline V CDR1 and CDR2: KGHSH, LQKENI. This CDR3 is 15 amino acids long. The germline V and J ends were trimmed by 3 bases and 2 bases, with 10 bases remaining between them. Full variable domain (missing parts from reference TRBV18 and TRBJ1-4): NAGVMQNPRHLVRRRGQEARLRCSPMKGHSHVYWYRQLPEEGLKFMVYLQKENIIDESGMPKERFSAEFPKEGPSILRIQQVVRGDSAAYFCASSPGGSTNEKLFFGSGTQLSVL.

The gene calls are TRBV29-1 and TRBJ1-2, with D possibly matching TRBD1 (5 bases). From germline, CDR1 is SQVTM and CDR2 ANQGSEA. V lost 3 bases and J 7 bases, leaving 18 bases between the germline ends. The length of the CDR3 is 14 residues. This chain's CDR3 is CSVEGGGIFSGYTF. CDR3 in DNA: TGCAGCGTTGAGGGGGGTGGGATATTTAGTGGCTACACCTTC.

This clone was seen once. This chain links TRBV12-3 or TRBV12-4 with TRBJ1-1, with a tentative D call TRBD1 (5 bases). Trimming removed 6 bases from V and 8 bases from J, with 10 bases in between. The CDR3 contains 11 residues. The CDR3 spells CASRSGWEAFF. CDR3 nucleotides: TGTGCCAGCAGATCAGGGTGGGAAGCTTTCTTT.

The chain is built from TRBV28 and TRBJ2-1; maybe TRBD2 (6 bases). Per the germline V gene, CDR1 is MDHEN and CDR2 is SYDVKM. The CDR3 totals 16 residues. Deletions cut 8 bases from V and 8 bases from J, with 25 bases between. The CDR3 coding sequence is TGTGCCAGCTGCTTCGCCGCGGGGCTTAGGGACGATGAGCAGTTCTTC. Its protein is CASCFAAGLRDDEQFF.

The chain links TRBV12-3 or TRBV12-4 to TRBJ1-1; possibly TRBD1 for D (6 bases). CDR3 length equals 13 residues. The ends were cut back, 8 bases at V and 2 bases at J, with 12 bases in the middle. CDR3 protein: CASGIRGNTEAFF. The CDR3, as DNA: TGTGCCAGCGGGATCAGGGGAAACACTGAAGCTTTCTTT.

This clone appeared a few times. The chain couples TRBV11-2 to TRBJ2-5; 8 bases map to TRBD2. Germline V gene data show CDR1 as SGHAT and CDR2 as FQNNGV. The ends lost 5 bases at V and 4 bases at J; junction bases unmatched: 3. This CDR3 is 13 amino acids long. Written as DNA, the CDR3 is TGTGCCAGCAGCGGGACTAGTCCAGAGACCCAGTACTTC. Translated: CASSGTSPETQYF. The full variable domain, completed using reference TRBV11-2 and TRBJ2-5, is EAGVAQSPRYKIIEKRQSVAFWCNPISGHATLYWYQQILGQGPKLLIQFQNNGVVDDSQLPKDRFSAERLKGVDSTLKIQPAKLEDSAVYLCASSGTSPETQYFGPGTRLLVL.

The CDR3 loop is CASSQGQNNSPLHF. CDR3 bases: TGCGCCAGCAGCCAAGGACAAAATAATTCACCCCTCCACTTT. The chain carries TRBV4-1 and TRBJ1-6; unclear D gene. CDR3 length: 14 residues. V was trimmed by 1 base and J by 5 bases, leaving 6 bases between them. From germline, CDR1 is MGHRA and CDR2 YSYEKL.

This rearrangement joins TRBV2 to TRBJ2-1, with TRBD1 matching 12 bases. The germline gives CDR1 SNHLY, CDR2 FYNNEI. The V and J ends lost 6 bases and 0 bases, in that order; junction bases with no gene match: 6. The CDR3 spans 17 residues. CDR3 protein: CASRRGQGATSYNEQFF. In DNA, the CDR3 is TGTGCCAGCAGGAGGGGACAGGGGGCGACCTCCTACAATGAGCAGTTCTTC. Complete variable domain (other parts from reference TRBV2 and TRBJ2-1): EPEVTQTPSHQVTQMGQEVILRCVPISNHLYFYWYRQILGQKVEFLVSFYNNEISEKSEIFDDQFSVERPDGSNFTLKIRSTKLEDSAMYFCASRRGQGATSYNEQFFGPGTRLTVL.

The V gene is TRBV9, the J gene TRBJ2-3; D is possibly TRBD1 (6 bases). Germline V CDR1 and CDR2: SGDLS, YYNGEE. V was cut by 0 bases and J by 3 bases, with 11 bases left in between. CDR3 length: 15 amino acids. DNA of the CDR3: TGTGCCAGCAGCGTAGATGGGGGCGGAACAGATACGCAGTATTTT. This encodes CASSVDGGGTDTQYF.

The V and J genes are TRBV2 and TRBJ2-1; 8 positions agree with TRBD2. Germline-derived CDR1 and CDR2 are SNHLY and FYNNEI. V was clipped by 6 bases and J by 7 bases; unmatched bases: 8. CDR3 length equals 14 residues. CDR3 DNA sequence: TGTGCCAGCAGAGGGCGGGGGGCGAAGAATGAGCAGTTCTTC. Translated, it gives CASRGRGAKNEQFF. The whole variable domain, filled in from reference TRBV2 and TRBJ2-1, reads EPEVTQTPSHQVTQMGQEVILRCVPISNHLYFYWYRQILGQKVEFLVSFYNNEISEKSEIFDDQFSVERPDGSNFTLKIRSTKLEDSAMYFCASRGRGAKNEQFFGPGTRLTVL.